This TCR beta chain was documented in a study of T cell responses to AZD1222 COVID-19 vaccine. Repertoires were generated with immunoSEQ multiplex PCR, while TCRdb's copy carries only in-frame clones and drops some. This sample yields around 170,000 clones, of which roughly 90% are seen a single time; 0.99% belongs to the top ten. The V end was cut by 9 bases, the J end by 3 bases, with 11 bases between. This CDR3 region has 13 residues. The germline V gene encodes CDR1 LNHNV and CDR2 YYDKDF (reference sequence). This sequence joins TRBV15 and TRBJ2-2; D is perhaps TRBD1 or TRBD2 (5 bases each). Material: peripheral blood, obtained on day 0 of AZD1222 vaccination. The clonotype was recovered from an adult in good health. The CDR3 nucleotides read TGTGCCACTGGGGGAGCGGACACCGGGGAGCTGTTTTTT. As protein: CATGGADTGELFF.